These T cell receptor beta chains were read from a single sample in a study of CD8+ T cells in alopecia areata. Here immunoSEQ multiplex PCR was the method, and the copy in TCRdb shows in-frame clones only, minus some. The table shows 150,000 to 200,000 clones, with 60% occurring only once. Source: CD4+ T cells sorted from blood, taken at week 24, from a patient treated with tofacitinib. All receptors come from a human donor with alopecia areata. The CDR3 runs from the conserved cysteine through the conserved F or W. Each record gives: D gene, clone size, J gene, V gene, CDR3 protein, CDR3 DNA. The D gene is left open where the match is weak. Only some rows state a clone size, as once, few, many or a class for expanded clones.

.	.	TRBJ2-1	TRBV4-3	CASSQDRGQNEQFF	TGCGCCAGCAGCCAAGATCGAGGGCAGAATGAGCAGTTCTTC
.	once	TRBJ1-6	TRBV29-1	CSVELGSNSPLHF	TGCAGCGTTGAACTGGGATCTAATTCACCCCTCCACTTT
TRBD1	.	TRBJ1-6	TRBV30	CAWSTQGQVYNSPLHF	TGTGCCTGGAGTACTCAGGGACAGGTCTATAATTCACCCCTCCACTTT
.	.	TRBJ1-1	TRBV29-1	CSVRGGRARGVDTEAFF	TGCAGCGTTCGGGGAGGCAGGGCCCGAGGGGTAGACACTGAAGCTTTCTTT
.	.	TRBJ2-1	TRBV19	CASSILGMQFF	TGTGCCAGTAGTATATTGGGTATGCAGTTCTTC
.	.	TRBJ2-7	TRBV7-2	CASSRTQSYEQYF	TGTGCCAGCAGTCGGACACAGTCCTACGAGCAGTACTTC
.	.	TRBJ2-7	TRBV9	CASSLTGTTDEQYF	TGTGCCAGCAGCTTAACAGGGACTACGGACGAGCAGTACTTC
.	.	TRBJ1-2	TRBV4-3	CASSHQGSGYTF	TGCGCCAGCAGCCACCAGGGATCCGGCTACACCTTC
.	.	TRBJ1-5	TRBV29-1	CSVRQGGSSNQPQHF	TGCAGCGTTCGGCAGGGAGGATCGAGCAATCAGCCCCAGCATTTT
.	.	TRBJ1-4	TRBV29-1	CSVGVRPNEKLFF	TGCAGCGTTGGGGTCAGGCCTAATGAAAAACTGTTTTTT
.	.	TRBJ1-5	TRBV6-5	CASRSGYGNQPQHF	TGTGCGAGCAGGTCTGGGTATGGCAATCAGCCCCAGCATTTT
.	once	TRBJ1-1	TRBV23-1	CASGPPGLELSEAFF	TGCGCCAGCGGACCGCCGGGACTTGAACTCTCTGAAGCTTTCTTT
.	.	TRBJ2-6	TRBV7-2	CASSQSSGANVLTF	TGTGCCAGCAGCCAGAGCTCTGGGGCCAACGTCCTGACTTTC
TRBD2	.	TRBJ2-3	TRBV29-1	CSGGLVTDTQYF	TGCAGCGGCGGACTAGTTACAGATACGCAGTATTTT
TRBD1	.	TRBJ1-2	TRBV10-2	CASSEPGSADRGGYGYTF	TGCGCCAGCAGTGAGCCCGGGTCGGCGGACAGGGGTGGCTATGGCTACACCTTC
TRBD1	many	TRBJ2-7	TRBV5-4	CASSLQGTDEQYF	TGTGCCAGCAGCTTACAGGGGACGGACGAGCAGTACTTC
.	.	TRBJ2-5	TRBV18	CASSPLDKYETQYF	TGTGCCAGCTCACCCTTGGACAAGTACGAGACCCAGTACTTC
TRBD2	.	TRBJ2-3	TRBV5-1	CASSLGTSADTQYF	TGCGCCAGCAGCTTGGGAACTAGCGCGGATACGCAGTATTTT
.	.	TRBJ2-5	TRBV9	CASSVSGTPQETQYF	TGTGCCAGCAGCGTATCCGGGACACCACAAGAGACCCAGTACTTC
TRBD1	.	TRBJ1-1	TRBV6-5	CASRLDRVNTEAFF	TGTGCCAGCAGACTGGACAGGGTAAACACTGAAGCTTTCTTT
TRBD1	few	TRBJ2-2	TRBV6-5	CASHPGTGYTGELFF	TGTGCCAGCCACCCGGGGACAGGATACACCGGGGAGCTGTTTTTT
TRBD2	.	TRBJ2-3	TRBV27	CASSPPSGVRTDTQYF	TGTGCCAGCAGTCCGCCTAGCGGGGTGCGCACAGATACGCAGTATTTT
.	.	TRBJ2-5	TRBV4-3	CASSQGQGKETQYF	TGCGCCAGCAGCCAAGGTCAGGGGAAAGAGACCCAGTACTTC
.	.	TRBJ1-1	TRBV11-2	CASRLTVTEAFF	TGTGCCAGCCGCCTGACAGTCACTGAAGCTTTCTTT
.	.	TRBJ2-5	TRBV5-6	CASSLGGLGETQYF	TGTGCCAGCAGCTTGGGAGGGCTTGGAGAGACCCAGTACTTC
TRBD2	.	TRBJ2-1	TRBV29-1	CSVEPGGNEQFF	TGCAGCGTTGAACCGGGGGGAAATGAGCAGTTCTTC
TRBD1	.	TRBJ1-2	TRBV13	CASSSMDREGYTF	TGTGCCAGCAGCTCAATGGACAGGGAAGGCTACACCTTC
TRBD1	.	TRBJ1-2	TRBV18	CASSPQDRADGYTF	TGTGCCAGCTCACCGCAGGACAGGGCGGATGGCTACACCTTC
.	once	TRBJ1-1	TRBV30	CASTGQMNTEAFF	TGTGCCAGCACCGGACAGATGAACACTGAAGCTTTCTTT